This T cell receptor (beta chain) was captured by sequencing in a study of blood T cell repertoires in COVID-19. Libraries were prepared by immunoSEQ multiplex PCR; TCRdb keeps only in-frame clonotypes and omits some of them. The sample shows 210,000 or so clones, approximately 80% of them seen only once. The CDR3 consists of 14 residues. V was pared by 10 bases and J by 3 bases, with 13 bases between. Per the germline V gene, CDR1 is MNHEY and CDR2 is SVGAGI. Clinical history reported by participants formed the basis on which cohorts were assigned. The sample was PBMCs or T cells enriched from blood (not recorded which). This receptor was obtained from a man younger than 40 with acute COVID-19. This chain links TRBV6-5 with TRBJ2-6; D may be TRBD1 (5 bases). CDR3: CAIGALSGANVLTF. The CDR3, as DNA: TGTGCCATAGGGGCTTTAAGTGGGGCCAACGTCCTGACTTTC.